These 25 T cell receptor beta chains share one sample of origin, sequenced in a study of OX40 agonist ivuxolimab in advanced cancers. Profiling relied on immunoSEQ multiplex PCR, and the TCRdb table lists in-frame clones only, not all of them. The sample lists around 26,000 clones, 81% occurring once. The sequences come from CD4+ or CD8+ T cells sorted from blood, collected in a trial of the OX40 agonist ivuxolimab. These TCRs come from an adult with an advanced solid tumor such as melanoma, head and neck, liver or kidney cancer.

CDR3 sequence reads: CASIGDYLYGYTF. The CDR3 DNA reads as TGTGCCAGTATAGGGGACTACCTATATGGCTACACCTTC. The gene calls are TRBV19 and TRBJ1-2; D is perhaps TRBD1 (5 bases). This CDR3 spans 13 amino acids. V lost 7 bases to trimming and J lost 5 bases, with 14 bases between them. Germline loops: CDR1 LNHDA, CDR2 SQIVND (reference sequence).

The V and J genes are TRBV9 and TRBJ2-1, with D unclear. The CDR3 runs 10 residues. Germline lookup yields CDR1 SGDLS and CDR2 YYNGEE. With 4 bases removed from V and 10 bases from J, the gap between germline ends came to 6 bases. CDR3 bases: TGTGCCAGCAGCCCCGCCGAGCAGTTCTTC. It translates to CASSPAEQFF.

J is TRBJ2-1 and V is TRBV9, with 7 bases lining up with TRBD2. With 0 bases clipped from V and 7 bases from J, the junction kept 7 bases outside the gene matches. Per germline, CDR1 SGDLS and CDR2 YYNGEE. CDR3 length equals 15 residues. In DNA form, the CDR3 reads TGTGCCAGCAGCGTAGCGAGGGAGGGCCTGAATGAGCAGTTCTTC. Translation: CASSVAREGLNEQFF.

This clone was observed once. The chain has TRBV5-1 and TRBJ2-3; 11 bases are a match to TRBD2. Germline trimming cut 2 bases from V and 2 bases from J; bases unmatched to any gene: 7. Per germline, CDR1 SGHRS and CDR2 YFSETQ. This CDR3 spans 17 amino acids. The CDR3 spells CASSFRLAGSVTDTQYF. For the CDR3, the DNA is TGCGCCAGCAGCTTTCGACTAGCGGGGAGTGTCACAGATACGCAGTATTTT.

The chain combines TRBV11-2 with TRBJ2-1, with D possibly TRBD1 on 6 matching bases. The CDR3 consists of 14 residues. Trimming removed 1 base from V and 10 bases from J, with 14 bases in between. Germline lookup yields CDR1 SGHAT and CDR2 FQNNGV. DNA for the CDR3: TGTGCCAGCAGCTTAGCCCCAGGGGAATTAGAGCAGTTCTTC. This translates into CASSLAPGELEQFF.

The chain employs TRBV30 and TRBJ2-1; 7 bases map to TRBD2. V shed 0 bases, J shed 1 base, and the junction held 3 bases outside the gene matches. The CDR3 covers 15 residues. Looked up from germline, CDR1 is GTSNPN and CDR2 is SVGIG (reference sequence). CDR3 region: CAWSVGGRSYNEQFF. The DNA for the CDR3 is TGTGCCTGGAGTGTAGGCGGGAGATCCTACAATGAGCAGTTCTTC. Full variable domain (outside the CDR3, taken from reference TRBV30 and TRBJ2-1): SQTIHQWPATLVQPVGSPLSLECTVEGTSNPNLYWYRQAAGRGLQLLFYSVGIGQISSEVPQNLSASRPQDRQFILSSKKLLLSDSGFYLCAWSVGGRSYNEQFFGPGTRLTVL.

The V and J genes are TRBV7-8 and TRBJ1-5; 8 bases fit TRBD1. The germline V gene encodes CDR1 SGHVS and CDR2 FQNEAQ. V dropped 4 bases and J dropped 11; count of bases not matched to a gene: 7. This CDR3 contains 13 residues. CDR3 DNA: TGTGCCAGCAGCTCCACGACAGGGGATACCCAGCATTTT. It encodes CASSSTTGDTQHF.

The V gene is TRBV27, the J gene TRBJ2-1; D is uncertain. Between the trimmed V and J ends, which lost 3 bases and 6 bases, there was a span of 12 bases. This CDR3 is built from 14 residues. Looked up from germline, CDR1 is MNHEY and CDR2 is SMNVEV (reference sequence). Here the CDR3 DNA reads TGTGCCAGCAGTTTGTCAGGACGGATCAATGAGCAGTTCTTC. Translation: CASSLSGRINEQFF.

The rearrangement joins TRBV5-6 to TRBJ1-1; no clear D. The V end lost 2 bases, the J end lost 6 bases, and 8 bases lay between the germline ends. The germline gives CDR1 SGHDT, CDR2 YYEEEE. CDR3 length: 12 residues. The CDR3 nucleotides are TGTGCCAGCAGCTTCCATAGGGCTGAAGCTTTCTTT. It codes for CASSFHRAEAFF.

V and J are TRBV13 and TRBJ1-1; TRBD1 is a possible D gene (5 bases). The CDR3 has 15 residues. Per germline, CDR1 PRHDT and CDR2 FYEKMQ (reference sequence). Trimming shortened V by 2 bases and J by 1 base, and 11 bases separated the two germline ends. CDR3 amino acids: CASSLIGTKNTEAFF. The CDR3 coding sequence is TGTGCCAGCAGCTTAATTGGGACTAAGAACACTGAAGCTTTCTTT.

This clone was seen only a few times. This sequence joins TRBV7-3 and TRBJ2-1; 14 bases align to TRBD2. Germline values: CDR1 SGHTA, CDR2 FQGTGA. The CDR3 length is 17 residues. Losses at the gene ends were 5 bases for V and 0 bases for J; bases not matched to a gene: 3. CDR3 in amino acids: CASSRGLAGGSYNEQFF. CDR3 coding DNA: TGTGCCAGCAGCCGTGGACTAGCGGGAGGCTCCTACAATGAGCAGTTCTTC.

This rearrangement joins TRBV7-2 to TRBJ2-5; D might be TRBD1 or TRBD2, each matching 5 bases. The V end lost 3 bases, the J end lost 3 bases, and 11 bases lay between the germline ends. The CDR3 is 14 residues long. Germline V CDR1 and CDR2: SGHTA, FQGNSA. The CDR3: CASSFNWGKETQYF. In DNA, the CDR3 is TGTGCCAGCAGCTTCAATTGGGGGAAAGAGACCCAGTACTTC.

The rearrangement joins TRBV7-2 to TRBJ1-1; TRBD1 matches 10 bases. Losses at the gene ends were 1 base for V and 2 bases for J; bases not matched to a gene: 4. CDR3 length equals 16 residues. Germline V gene lookup returns CDR1 SGHTA and CDR2 FQGNSA. CDR3 sequence: CASSLGGQGQNTEAFF. CDR3 nucleotides: TGTGCCAGCAGCTTAGGGGGACAGGGGCAAAACACTGAAGCTTTCTTT.

The rearrangement uses TRBV6-6 and TRBJ1-1; D remains ambiguous. Germline values: CDR1 MNHNY, CDR2 SVGAGI (reference sequence). V lost 2 bases and J 4 bases, leaving 14 bases between the germline ends. The CDR3 has 15 amino acids. CDR3 protein: CASSYLGGRFTEAFF. The CDR3 DNA sequence: TGTGCCAGCAGTTACCTCGGCGGGCGGTTCACTGAAGCTTTCTTT.

The CDR3 region is CASSADRQGGKETQYF. CDR3 nucleotide sequence: TGTGCCAGCAGCGCCGATAGACAGGGTGGAAAAGAGACCCAGTACTTC. The chain employs TRBV9 and TRBJ2-5, with 7 nucleotides matching TRBD1. J gave up 3 bases and V 3 bases, and 11 bases lay outside the gene matches. From germline, CDR1 is SGDLS and CDR2 YYNGEE. This CDR3 has 16 amino acids.

The J gene is TRBJ1-5, the V gene TRBV7-7; D may be TRBD1 (5 bases). The V gene lost 8 bases and the J gene lost 0 bases, with 8 bases spanning the gap. This CDR3 is 13 amino acids long. The germline gives CDR1 SSHAT, CDR2 FNYEAQ (reference sequence). CDR3: CASGGNSNQPQHF. CDR3 DNA sequence: TGTGCCAGCGGGGGGAATAGCAATCAGCCCCAGCATTTT.

The chain joins TRBV14 to TRBJ2-5; D unclear. There are 11 residues in the CDR3. CDR1 and CDR2 from the germline V gene are SGHDN and FVKESK. V was clipped by 5 bases and J by 5 bases, with 6 bases between them. CDR3 residues: CASSYLETQYF. CDR3 nucleotide sequence: TGTGCCAGCAGCTACCTGGAGACCCAGTACTTC.

The chain has TRBV29-1 and TRBJ2-3; 7 bases line up with TRBD2. Germline V gene sequence: CDR1 SQVTM, CDR2 ANQGSEA. J was trimmed by 2 bases and V by 2 bases; bases with no gene match: 4. This CDR3 spans 14 amino acids. CDR3 sequence reads: CSVEWLADTDTQYF. The CDR3 nucleotides are TGCAGCGTTGAATGGCTAGCGGACACAGATACGCAGTATTTT.

There are a few counts of this clone. V usage is TRBV4-2 and J usage is TRBJ2-7; TRBD1 aligns across 10 bases. Germline CDR1 LGHNA, CDR2 YNFKEQ. With V trimmed by 4 bases and J by 5 bases, 5 bases remained unmatched. The CDR3 spans 14 residues. CDR3 nucleotides: TGTGCCAGCAGCCCCGGGACAGGGGACGACGAGCAGTACTTC. Its protein is CASSPGTGDDEQYF.

The gene calls are TRBV28 and TRBJ1-5, with no clear D. Trimming removed 5 bases at V and 1 base at J, with 9 bases between. CDR1 and CDR2 from the germline V gene are MDHEN and SYDVKM. The CDR3 runs to 14 residues. CDR3 sequence reads: CASSPPRSNQPQHF. The CDR3 DNA follows: TGTGCCAGCAGTCCCCCGAGAAGCAATCAGCCCCAGCATTTT.

The CDR3 here is CASSSITGGRETQYF. The CDR3 nucleotides read TGTGCCAGCAGCTCCATCACGGGAGGTAGGGAGACCCAGTACTTC. The chain carries TRBV13 and TRBJ2-5; 7 nucleotides align to TRBD2. The germline V gene encodes CDR1 PRHDT and CDR2 FYEKMQ (reference sequence). Trimming at V came to 4 bases and at J to 5 bases, leaving 10 bases not matched to a gene. This CDR3 comprises 15 residues.

This clone was counted a single time. The CDR3 reads CSGDQGSPLHF. In nucleotides, the CDR3 is TGCAGTGGGGACCAGGGGTCACCCCTCCACTTT. The chain uses TRBV20-1 and TRBJ1-6; TRBD1 is a possible D gene (6 bases). Trimming shortened V by 7 bases and J by 10 bases, and 11 bases separated the two germline ends. CDR1 and CDR2 (germline): DFQATT, SNEGSKA (reference sequence). This CDR3 has 11 amino acids.

This chain uses TRBV19 with TRBJ1-5, with D possibly TRBD1 on 5 matching bases. The CDR3 contains 13 residues. V was pared by 10 bases and J by 5 bases, with 15 bases between. Germline CDR1 LNHDA, CDR2 SQIVND (reference sequence). The CDR3 reads CATLPGGDQPQHF. As DNA, the CDR3 is TGTGCCACCCTTCCGGGGGGGGATCAGCCCCAGCATTTT.

The chain is built from TRBV5-6 and TRBJ1-1; 9 bases fit TRBD1. Germline CDR1 SGHDT, CDR2 YYEEEE. With V trimmed by 3 bases and J by 2 bases, 5 bases remained unmatched. There are 15 residues in the CDR3. CDR3 sequence: CASSSWGQGNTEAFF. In nucleotides, the CDR3 is TGTGCCAGCAGCTCCTGGGGACAGGGCAACACTGAAGCTTTCTTT.

This clone was detected a few times. The rearrangement joins TRBV30 to TRBJ1-5; D gene unclear. The V end was cut by 0 bases, the J end by 4 bases, with 7 bases between. This CDR3 comprises 13 residues. From germline, CDR1 is GTSNPN and CDR2 SVGIG (reference sequence). The CDR3 bases are TGTGCCTGGAGTGTGGCGGAGAATCAGCCCCAGCATTTT. This codes for CAWSVAENQPQHF.